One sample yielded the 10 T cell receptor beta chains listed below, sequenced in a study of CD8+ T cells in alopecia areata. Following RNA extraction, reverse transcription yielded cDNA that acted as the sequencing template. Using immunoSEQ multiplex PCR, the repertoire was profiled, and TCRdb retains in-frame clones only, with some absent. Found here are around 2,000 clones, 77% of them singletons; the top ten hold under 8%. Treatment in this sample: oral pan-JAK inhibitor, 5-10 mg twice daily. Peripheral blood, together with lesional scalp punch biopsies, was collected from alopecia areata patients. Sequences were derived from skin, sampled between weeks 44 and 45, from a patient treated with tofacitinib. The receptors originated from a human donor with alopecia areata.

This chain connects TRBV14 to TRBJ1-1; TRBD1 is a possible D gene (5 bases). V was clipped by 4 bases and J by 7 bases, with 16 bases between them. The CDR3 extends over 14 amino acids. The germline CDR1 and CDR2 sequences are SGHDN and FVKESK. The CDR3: CASSPRYGAVEAFF. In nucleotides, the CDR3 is TGTGCCAGCAGCCCCAGGTACGGGGCTGTTGAAGCTTTCTTT.

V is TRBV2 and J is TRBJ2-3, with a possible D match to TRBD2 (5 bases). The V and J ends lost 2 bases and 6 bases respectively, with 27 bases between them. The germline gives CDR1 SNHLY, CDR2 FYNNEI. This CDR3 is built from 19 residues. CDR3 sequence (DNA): TGTGCCAGCAGTGAAAGAAGTGGGCTACTAGTTGGGCACGGGGATACGCAGTATTTT. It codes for CASSERSGLLVGHGDTQYF.

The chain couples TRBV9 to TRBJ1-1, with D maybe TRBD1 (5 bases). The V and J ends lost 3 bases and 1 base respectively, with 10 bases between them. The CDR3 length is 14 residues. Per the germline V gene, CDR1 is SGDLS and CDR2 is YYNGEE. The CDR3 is CASSAGQENTEAFF. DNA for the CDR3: TGTGCCAGCAGCGCCGGACAAGAGAACACTGAAGCTTTCTTT.

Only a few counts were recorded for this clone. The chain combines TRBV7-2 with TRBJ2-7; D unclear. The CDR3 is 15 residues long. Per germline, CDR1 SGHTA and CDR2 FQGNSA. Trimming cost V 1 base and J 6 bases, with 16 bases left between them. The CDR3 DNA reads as TGTGCCAGCAGCTTAGTCCCAGAAGATATTCGCGAGCAGTACTTC. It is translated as CASSLVPEDIREQYF.

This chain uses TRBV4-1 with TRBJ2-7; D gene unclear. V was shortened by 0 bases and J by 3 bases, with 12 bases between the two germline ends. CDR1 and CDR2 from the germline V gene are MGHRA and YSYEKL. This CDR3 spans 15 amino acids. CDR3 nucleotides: TGCGCCAGCAGCCAAGAGGCCGACCCTGGCTACGAGCAGTACTTC. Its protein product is CASSQEADPGYEQYF.

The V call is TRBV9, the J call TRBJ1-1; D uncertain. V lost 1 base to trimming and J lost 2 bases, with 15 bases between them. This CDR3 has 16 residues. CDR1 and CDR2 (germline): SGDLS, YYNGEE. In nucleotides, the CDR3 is TGTGCCAGCAGCGTAAGCCCGAAAGTGTTAAACACTGAAGCTTTCTTT. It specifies CASSVSPKVLNTEAFF.

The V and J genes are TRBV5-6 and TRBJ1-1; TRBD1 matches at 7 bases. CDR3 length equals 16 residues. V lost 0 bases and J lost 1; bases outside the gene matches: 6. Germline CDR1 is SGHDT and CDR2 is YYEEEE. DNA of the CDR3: TGTGCCAGCAGCTTGGTCTACAGGGGAAAGAACACTGAAGCTTTCTTT. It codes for CASSLVYRGKNTEAFF.

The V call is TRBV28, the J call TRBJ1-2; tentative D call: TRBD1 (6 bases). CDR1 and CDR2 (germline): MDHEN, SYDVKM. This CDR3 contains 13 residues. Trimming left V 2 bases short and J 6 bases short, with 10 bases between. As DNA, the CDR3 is TGTGCCAGCAGTTTAGGGGGGCGAAATGGCTACACCTTC. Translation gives CASSLGGRNGYTF.

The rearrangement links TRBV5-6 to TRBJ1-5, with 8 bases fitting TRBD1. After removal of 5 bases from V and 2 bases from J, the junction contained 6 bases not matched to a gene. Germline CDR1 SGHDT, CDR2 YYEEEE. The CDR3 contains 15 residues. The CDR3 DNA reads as TGTGCCAGCAGGAACAGGGGGGATGGCAATCAGCCCCAGCATTTT. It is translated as CASRNRGDGNQPQHF.

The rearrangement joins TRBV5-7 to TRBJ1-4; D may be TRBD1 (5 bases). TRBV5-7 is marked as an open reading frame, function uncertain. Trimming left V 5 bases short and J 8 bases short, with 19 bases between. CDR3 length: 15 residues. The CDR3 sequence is CASSTPGLVGEKLFF. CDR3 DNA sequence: TGTGCCAGCAGTACACCAGGGTTGGTTGGAGAAAAACTGTTTTTT.